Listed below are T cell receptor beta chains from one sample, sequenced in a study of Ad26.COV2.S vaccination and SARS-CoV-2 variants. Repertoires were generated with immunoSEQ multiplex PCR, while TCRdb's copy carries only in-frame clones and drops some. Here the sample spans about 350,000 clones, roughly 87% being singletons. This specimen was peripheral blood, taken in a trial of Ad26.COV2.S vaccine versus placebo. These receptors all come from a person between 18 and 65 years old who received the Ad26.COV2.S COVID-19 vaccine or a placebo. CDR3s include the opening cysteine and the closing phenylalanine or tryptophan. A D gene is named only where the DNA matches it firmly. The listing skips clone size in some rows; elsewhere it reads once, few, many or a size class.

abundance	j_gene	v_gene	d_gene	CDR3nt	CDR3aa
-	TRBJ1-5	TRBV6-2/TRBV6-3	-	TGTGCCAGCAGTCACTCGGGAGGGGTTGGCAATCAGCCCCAGCATTTT	CASSHSGGVGNQPQHF
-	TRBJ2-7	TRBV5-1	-	TGCGCCAGCAGCTTGGTCTATGGGGGAATGACCGAGCAGTACTTC	CASSLVYGGMTEQYF
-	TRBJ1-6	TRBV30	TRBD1	TGTGCCTGGTCAGCGGGACAGCTCTATAATTCACCCCTCCACTTT	CAWSAGQLYNSPLHF
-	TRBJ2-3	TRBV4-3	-	TGCGCCAGCAGCCAAGAAGGTTACGGGGCCCGCACAGATACGCAGTATTTT	CASSQEGYGARTDTQYF
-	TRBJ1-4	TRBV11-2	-	TGTGCCAGCAGTCTACTCGCGGGCAGGAGGCTTAATGAAAAACTGTTTTTT	CASSLLAGRRLNEKLFF
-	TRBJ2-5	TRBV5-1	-	TGCGCCAGCAGCGCCGCCTTCTCGCCATGGTACCAAGAGACCCAGTACTTC	CASSAAFSPWYQETQYF
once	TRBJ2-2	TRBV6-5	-	TGTGCCAGCAGTTACCTCACCGGGGAGCTGTTTTTT	CASSYLTGELFF
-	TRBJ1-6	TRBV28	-	TGTGCCAGCAGTTTTGCTCTCGCGGGTTCACCCCTCCACTTT	CASSFALAGSPLHF
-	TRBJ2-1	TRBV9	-	TGTGCCAGCAGCGAACAGGGCTACAATGAGCAGTTCTTC	CASSEQGYNEQFF
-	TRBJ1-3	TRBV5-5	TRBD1	TGTGCCAGCAGCTCCGCTGGGACAGTACGCCCTGGAAACACCATATATTTT	CASSSAGTVRPGNTIYF
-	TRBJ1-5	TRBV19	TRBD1	TGTGCCAGTAACCTACAGGGGGCGAATCAGCCCCAGCATTTT	CASNLQGANQPQHF
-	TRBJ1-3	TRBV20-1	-	TGCAGTGCCCGGAGTGGAAACACCATATATTTT	CSARSGNTIYF
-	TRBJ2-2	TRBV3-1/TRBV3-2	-	TGTGCCAGCAGCCAAGGTATTTACACCGGGGAGCTGTTTTTT	CASSQGIYTGELFF
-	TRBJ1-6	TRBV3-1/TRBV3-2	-	TGTGCCAGCAGCCAAGTAGTGGGGAATTCACCCCTCCACTTT	CASSQVVGNSPLHF
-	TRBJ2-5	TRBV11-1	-	TGTGCCAGCAGCTTAGAGGTAGGGCGCCAAGAGACCCAGTACTTC	CASSLEVGRQETQYF
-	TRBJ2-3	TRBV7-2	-	TGTGCCAGCAGCTTAGATTCATTGACGGATACGCAGTATTTT	CASSLDSLTDTQYF
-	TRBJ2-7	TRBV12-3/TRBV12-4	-	TGTGCCAGCAGCAGGACCTACGAGCAGTACTTC	CASSRTYEQYF
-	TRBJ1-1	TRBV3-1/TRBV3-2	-	TGTGCCAGCAGCCAAGTTGGGGATAAGACTGAAGCTTTCTTT	CASSQVGDKTEAFF
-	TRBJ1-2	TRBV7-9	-	TGTGCCAGCAGCTTAGCGGACTATGGCTACACCTTC	CASSLADYGYTF
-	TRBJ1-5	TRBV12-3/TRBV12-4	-	TGTGCCAGCACCCAAGGGGGGGTCCAGCATTTT	CASTQGGVQHF
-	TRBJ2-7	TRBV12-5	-	TGTGCTAGTGGTTTGGATCTACTGGAGGAATACGAGCAGTACTTC	CASGLDLLEEYEQYF
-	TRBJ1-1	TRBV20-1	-	TGCAGTGCTAGTGGTCACACGGACACTGAAGCTTTCTTT	CSASGHTDTEAFF
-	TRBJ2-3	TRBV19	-	TGTGCCAGTAGTATAAGTTCTAGCACAGATACGCAGTATTTT	CASSISSSTDTQYF
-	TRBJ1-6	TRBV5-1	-	TGCGCCAGCAGTGGAGGAGGTTCACCCCTCCACTTT	CASSGGGSPLHF
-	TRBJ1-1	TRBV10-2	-	TGCGCCAGCGGCCCTCCCAGGGCCGACACTGAAGCTTTCTTT	CASGPPRADTEAFF
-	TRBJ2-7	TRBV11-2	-	TGTGCCAGCAGCTTTGGGCGGGGAGAGCAGTACTTC	CASSFGRGEQYF
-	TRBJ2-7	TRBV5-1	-	TGCGCCAGCAGCTTGGGACAGCTCTACGAGCAGTACTTC	CASSLGQLYEQYF
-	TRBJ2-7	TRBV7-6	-	TGTGCCAGCAGCCCAAGGGGCGGCTACGAGCAGTACTTC	CASSPRGGYEQYF
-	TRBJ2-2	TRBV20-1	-	TGCAGTGCTAGTAAGGAGAACACCGGGGAGCTGTTTTTT	CSASKENTGELFF
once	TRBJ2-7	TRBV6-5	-	TGTGCCAGCAGGTCCCCAGGGGACTACGAGCAGTACTTC	CASRSPGDYEQYF
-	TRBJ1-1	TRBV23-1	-	TGCGCCAGCATCGACAGGCGTATGAACACTGAAGCTTTCTTT	CASIDRRMNTEAFF
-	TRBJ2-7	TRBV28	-	TGTGCCAGCAGTTTCGGAGGGGAAAGGGAGAGTTCCTACGAGCAGTACTTC	CASSFGGERESSYEQYF
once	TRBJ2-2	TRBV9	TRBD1	TGTGCCAGCAGCGTCCGGGACAGGGGATACACCGGGGAGCTGTTTTTT	CASSVRDRGYTGELFF
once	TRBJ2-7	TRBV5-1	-	TGCGCCAGCAGACCCACAGGTTGGGTAACCTACGAGCAGTACTTC	CASRPTGWVTYEQYF
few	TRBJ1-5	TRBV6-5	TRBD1	TGTGCCAGCAGGACAGGGGTTGTTCAGCCCCAGCATTTT	CASRTGVVQPQHF
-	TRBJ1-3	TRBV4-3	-	TGCGCCAGCAGCCAAGCTCCTGGAAACACCATATATTTT	CASSQAPGNTIYF
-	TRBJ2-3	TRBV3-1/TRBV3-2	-	TGTGCCAGCAGCCAAGGTCACACAGATACGCAGTATTTT	CASSQGHTDTQYF
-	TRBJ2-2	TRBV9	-	TGTGCCAGCAGCGTAGAGGGTACGAACACCGGGGAGCTGTTTTTT	CASSVEGTNTGELFF
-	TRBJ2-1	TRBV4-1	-	TGCGCCAGCAGCCAAGGACGTCAAACAACCGATGAGCAGTTCTTC	CASSQGRQTTDEQFF
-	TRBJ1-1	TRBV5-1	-	TGCGCCAGCAGCTTGGTCGGTTCGCCGAACACTGAAGCTTTCTTT	CASSLVGSPNTEAFF
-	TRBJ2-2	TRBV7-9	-	TGTGCCAGCGATCCTCTCACCGGGGAGCTGTTTTTT	CASDPLTGELFF
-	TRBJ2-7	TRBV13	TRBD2	TGTGCCAGCAGCCTCATGGGAGGGGCTGGCTCCTACGAGCAGTACTTC	CASSLMGGAGSYEQYF
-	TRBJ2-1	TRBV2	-	TGTGCCAGCACTTCAGATTCCCCCGGTGAGCAGTTCTTC	CASTSDSPGEQFF
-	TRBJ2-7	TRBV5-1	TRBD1	TGCGCCAGCAGCCGTGACAGGGAATACGAGCAGTACTTC	CASSRDREYEQYF
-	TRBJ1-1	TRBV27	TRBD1	TGTGCCAGCAACACAGGGGGCGCGGCTGAAGCTTTCTTT	CASNTGGAAEAFF